A selection of T cell receptor beta chains follows, all from one sample in a study of human T cells and chemical hapten exposure. TCRdb reprocessed the RACE reads with MiXCR, giving one entry per CDR3 protein. Of tens of thousands of distinct CDR3 sequences in the sample, around a tenth are singletons; the top ten hold about 27%. The input for sequencing was whole blood, taken in connection with sensitization to the hapten diphenylcyclopropenone (DPC). The source of these receptors is a man aged 50 to 60 with alopecia areata. Some clones in this sample may be carry-over from other donors' samples. Both conserved end residues are part of each CDR3. D genes are given only for firm matches. For some rows the clone size is stated as once, few or many, or as a class when expanded; others skip it.

-,TRBV29-1,TRBJ1-1,many,TGCAGCGGTGGACCGGGCCAGAACACTGAAGCTTTCTTT,CSGGPGQNTEAFF
-,TRBV7-8,TRBJ2-6,few,TGTGCCAGCAGCTTATCTAGGACGGAGAGCTCTGGGGCCAACGTCCTGACTTTC,CASSLSRTESSGANVLTF
TRBD1,TRBV9,TRBJ1-2,many,TGTGCCAGCAGAGGGGGAGACAGGGCGCACTATGGCTACACCTTC,CASRGGDRAHYGYTF
-,TRBV20-1,TRBJ2-7,few,TGCAGTGCTAGATACCGGGCCTCCTCCTACGAGCAGTACTTC,CSARYRASSYEQYF
TRBD1,TRBV4-1,TRBJ1-2,many,TGCGCCAGCAGCCCTCACTTCCAGGACAGGCTGGGTGGCTACACCTTC,CASSPHFQDRLGGYTF
TRBD1,TRBV28,TRBJ2-7,-,TGTGCCACCGGGACAGGGTCCTACGAGCAGTACTTC,CATGTGSYEQYF
TRBD2,TRBV30,TRBJ2-1,many,TGTGCCTGGAGCGACGGGGGTAGCGGGAGGAACAATGAGCAGTTCTTC,CAWSDGGSGRNNEQFF
-,TRBV10-2,TRBJ1-4,-,TGCGCCAGCAGTGAGCAGGGAAGCACTAATGAAAAACTGTTTTTT,CASSEQGSTNEKLFF
-,TRBV14,TRBJ2-7,few,TGTGCCAGCAGCCCCAACCCATCCTACGAGCAGTACTTC,CASSPNPSYEQYF
TRBD1,TRBV27,TRBJ2-2,few,TGTGCCAGCAGTTTTAAACCACAGGGGGCGAACACCGGGGAGCTGTTTTTT,CASSFKPQGANTGELFF
TRBD1,TRBV29-1,TRBJ1-2,few,TGCAGCGTTGTACAGGGGGGATCTAACTATGGCTACACCTTC,CSVVQGGSNYGYTF
-,TRBV29-1,TRBJ1-2,few,TGCAGCGTTGGGGGAGAGGGCTATGGCTACACCTTC,CSVGGEGYGYTF
-,TRBV28,TRBJ2-4,many,TGTGCCAGCAGATCCCCCGAGGTAGCCAAAAACATTCAGTACTTC,CASRSPEVAKNIQYF
TRBD1,TRBV29-1,TRBJ2-7,few,TGCAGCACCGGGACAGGGGTCGCCTACGAGCAGTACTTC,CSTGTGVAYEQYF
TRBD2,TRBV10-3,TRBJ2-7,many,TGTGCCATCAGCACTACCGGGACTAGCGGGAGATTTCCGTACTTC,CAISTTGTSGRFPYF
TRBD2,TRBV6-1,TRBJ2-1,many,TGTGCCAGCACCTACCATGGGGGGGTCGACTACAATGAGCAGTTCTTC,CASTYHGGVDYNEQFF
TRBD2,TRBV4-2,TRBJ2-1,many,TGTGCCAGCAGCGAGGGGCTAGCGGACTACAATGAGCAGTTCTTC,CASSEGLADYNEQFF
-,TRBV18,TRBJ1-3,many,TGTGCCAGCTCACCAAGAGGTCAGTCTCCAATGCTCTCTGGAAACACCATATATTTT,CASSPRGQSPMLSGNTIYF
-,TRBV10-2,TRBJ1-6,many,TGCGCCAGCAGTGAGTCCCCGGATTCACCCCTCCACTTT,CASSESPDSPLHF
-,TRBV7-2,TRBJ1-5,-,TGTGCCAGCAGCTTAGCGCAGGCAGGGAGCAATCAGCCCCAGCATTTT,CASSLAQAGSNQPQHF
-,TRBV7-6,TRBJ2-5,many,TGTGCCAGCAGCTTATGGGCAGAGACCCAGTACTTC,CASSLWAETQYF
-,TRBV3-1,TRBJ1-1,-,TGTGCCAGCAGCCCCTGGCAGGGTTCGGCTATGAACACTGAAGCTTTCTTT,CASSPWQGSAMNTEAFF
-,TRBV6-2/TRBV6-3,TRBJ2-1,-,TGTAAGGGCGGGACTTCTTTATACAATGAGCAGTTCTTC,CKGGTSLYNEQFF
-,TRBV20-1,TRBJ2-3,many,TGCAGTGCTATCTTTAGCACAGATACGCAGTATTTT,CSAIFSTDTQYF
-,TRBV28,TRBJ2-5,many,TGTGCCAGCAGAGCTAGGCCAGCCCAGATTGGGACCCAGTACTTC,CASRARPAQIGTQYF
-,TRBV20-1,TRBJ2-7,-,TGCAGTGCGTATGACAGGAGGTACGAGCAGTACTTC,CSAYDRRYEQYF
-,TRBV24-1,TRBJ2-1,few,TGTGCCACCAGTGACCACTCTAGCCTCAATGAGCAGTTCTTC,CATSDHSSLNEQFF
TRBD2,TRBV28,TRBJ2-3,many,TGTGCCAGCAGTGGTACAACTAGCGGGAGTTGGGCAGATACGCAGTATTTT,CASSGTTSGSWADTQYF
-,TRBV29-1,TRBJ2-7,few,TGCAGCGTTGATAGAGCCGGCTCCTACGAGCAGTACTTC,CSVDRAGSYEQYF
-,TRBV12-3/TRBV12-4,TRBJ1-1,-,TGTGCCAGCAGCTCCCGGGACATGGCTTTCTTT,CASSSRDMAFF
TRBD2,TRBV9,TRBJ2-5,-,TGTGCCAGCAGCGCACTAGCGGGAGTCCAAGAGACCCAGTACTTC,CASSALAGVQETQYF
-,TRBV6-6,TRBJ1-5,many,TGTGCCAGCAGTTACAGGGCTAGCAATCAGCCCCAGCATTTT,CASSYRASNQPQHF
-,TRBV21-1,TRBJ2-1,few,TGTGCCAGCAGCAAAGCAGTAAGGACTAGCGGGAGGCCCTCCTACAATGAGCAGTTCTTC,CASSKAVRTSGRPSYNEQFF
-,TRBV19,TRBJ2-2,many,TGTGCCAGTACCCCTACGCCCGGGGTTCGGAACACCGGGGAGCTGTTTTTT,CASTPTPGVRNTGELFF
-,TRBV7-2,TRBJ2-7,many,TGTGCCAGCAGCTTGATTTTACTCCGGAACGAGCAGTACTTC,CASSLILLRNEQYF
-,TRBV28,TRBJ1-2,many,TGTGCCAGCAGTTTTGGTATCTATGGCTACACCTTC,CASSFGIYGYTF
-,TRBV6-1,TRBJ1-5,-,TGTGCCATCAAGCGCTGGGGGGACAATAGCAATCAGCCCCAGCATTTT,CAIKRWGDNSNQPQHF
-,TRBV3-1,TRBJ1-1,many,TGTGCCAGCAGCCCACGGATGAACACTGAAGCTTTCTTT,CASSPRMNTEAFF
-,TRBV18,TRBJ1-1,few,TGTGCCAGCTCACCAATCTGGCCGGCGGGATCGAACACTGAAGCTTTCTTT,CASSPIWPAGSNTEAFF
-,TRBV10-3,TRBJ1-1,many,TGTGCCATCAGTGAGTCGGGAGGCCGTGGCACTGAAGCTTTCTTT,CAISESGGRGTEAFF
-,TRBV29-1,TRBJ2-4,many,TGCAGCGTTGCGGGCAGTGAGCGATCCAAAAACATTCAGTACTTC,CSVAGSERSKNIQYF
-,TRBV7-3,TRBJ2-5,many,TGTGCCAGCAGCTTAACCCTTCAAGAGACCCAGTACTTC,CASSLTLQETQYF
-,TRBV6-2/TRBV6-3,TRBJ2-2,few,TGTGCCAGCAGTTACGCAGGAGCCCCTGCCGGGGAGCTGTTTTTT,CASSYAGAPAGELFF
-,TRBV28,TRBJ2-3,-,TGTGCCAGCACTGGGAGTAGTGATACGCAGTATTTT,CASTGSSDTQYF
-,TRBV10-1,TRBJ2-4,many,TGCGCCAGCAGTCCTCAGGGGTCCAAAAACATTCAGTACTTC,CASSPQGSKNIQYF
-,TRBV28,TRBJ2-3,few,TGTGCCACCAGCAAGGCCCTATGGGGGACTGATACGCAGTATTTT,CATSKALWGTDTQYF
-,TRBV12-3/TRBV12-4,TRBJ1-5,many,TGTGCCAGCAGTCTCAGGGTTGTCAGCAATCAGCCCCAGCATTTT,CASSLRVVSNQPQHF
TRBD2,TRBV12-3/TRBV12-4,TRBJ2-1,few,TGTGCCAGCAGCCCCAGGGTAGCGGGAGGGAATGAGCAGTTCTTC,CASSPRVAGGNEQFF
-,TRBV21-1,TRBJ2-1,many,TGTGCCAGCAGCAAGGCTTCGTCTGGAGGAACCTACAATGAGCAGTTCTTC,CASSKASSGGTYNEQFF
-,TRBV29-1,TRBJ1-2,many,TGCAGCGTTGAAGACGTCCAACAGGGTGGTGGCTACACCTTC,CSVEDVQQGGGYTF
-,TRBV5-4,TRBJ2-2,few,TGTGCCAGCAGCTTGAAGGGATCCTCCGGGGAGCTGTTTTTT,CASSLKGSSGELFF
TRBD1,TRBV27,TRBJ2-3,many,TGTGCCAGCAACCGGAGACAGGGCTTGAGAGATACGCAGTATTTT,CASNRRQGLRDTQYF
-,TRBV29-1,TRBJ2-7,many,TGCAGCTGCCGGAACGGGCCCTACGAGCAGTACTTC,CSCRNGPYEQYF